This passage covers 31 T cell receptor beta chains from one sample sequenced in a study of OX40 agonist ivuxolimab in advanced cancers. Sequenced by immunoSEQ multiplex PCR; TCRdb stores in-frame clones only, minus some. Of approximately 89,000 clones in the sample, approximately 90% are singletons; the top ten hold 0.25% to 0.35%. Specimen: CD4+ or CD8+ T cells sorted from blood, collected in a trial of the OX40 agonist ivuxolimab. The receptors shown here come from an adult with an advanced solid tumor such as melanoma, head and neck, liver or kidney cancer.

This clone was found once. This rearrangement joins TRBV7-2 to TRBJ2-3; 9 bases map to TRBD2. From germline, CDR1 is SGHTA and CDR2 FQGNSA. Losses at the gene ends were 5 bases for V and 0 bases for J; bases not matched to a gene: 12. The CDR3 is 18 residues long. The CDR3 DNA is TGTGCCAGCAGCCCCCGGGGCGGGGGGGCCGGTAGCACAGATACGCAGTATTTT. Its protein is CASSPRGGGAGSTDTQYF.

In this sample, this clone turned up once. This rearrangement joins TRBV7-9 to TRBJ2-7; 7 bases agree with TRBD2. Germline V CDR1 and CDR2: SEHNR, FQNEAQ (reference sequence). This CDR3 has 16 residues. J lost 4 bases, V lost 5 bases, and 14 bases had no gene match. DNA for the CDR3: TGTGCCAGCAGCGGCCCGACTAGCAGAAATATGTACGAGCAGTACTTC. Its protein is CASSGPTSRNMYEQYF. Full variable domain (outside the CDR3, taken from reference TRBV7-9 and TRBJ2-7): DTGVSQNPRHKITKRGQNVTFRCDPISEHNRLYWYRQTLGQGPEFLTYFQNEAQLEKSRLLSDRFSAERPKGSFSTLEIQRTEQGDSAMYLCASSGPTSRNMYEQYFGPGTRLTVT.

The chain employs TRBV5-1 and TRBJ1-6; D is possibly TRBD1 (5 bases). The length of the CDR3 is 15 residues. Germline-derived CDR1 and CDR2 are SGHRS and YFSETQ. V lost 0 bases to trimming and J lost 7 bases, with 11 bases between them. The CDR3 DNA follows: TGCGCCAGCAGCTTGGCAGCCCAGGGAAATTCACCCCTCCACTTT. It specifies CASSLAAQGNSPLHF.

CDR3 region: CASRIDRGKSEQYF. The CDR3 DNA is TGTGCCAGCAGAATTGACAGGGGCAAGTCCGAGCAGTACTTC. The gene calls are TRBV5-6 and TRBJ2-7; TRBD1 matches 8 bases. Germline V CDR1 and CDR2: SGHDT, YYEEEE. Trimming took 5 bases from V and 6 from J; bases not matched to a gene: 10. The CDR3 contains 14 residues.

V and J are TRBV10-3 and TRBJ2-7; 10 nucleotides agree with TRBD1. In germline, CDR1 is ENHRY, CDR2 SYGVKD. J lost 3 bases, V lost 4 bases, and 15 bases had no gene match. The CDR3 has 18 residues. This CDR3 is CAISGDPGQGGTGYEQYF. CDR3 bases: TGTGCCATCAGTGGGGACCCCGGACAGGGGGGGACGGGCTACGAGCAGTACTTC.

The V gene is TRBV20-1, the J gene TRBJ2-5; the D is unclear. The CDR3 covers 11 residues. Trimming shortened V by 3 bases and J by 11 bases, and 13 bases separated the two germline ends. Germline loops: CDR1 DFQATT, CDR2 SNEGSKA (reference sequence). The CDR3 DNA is TGCAGTGCTAGGGACCAGATAATGCAGTACTTC. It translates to CSARDQIMQYF.

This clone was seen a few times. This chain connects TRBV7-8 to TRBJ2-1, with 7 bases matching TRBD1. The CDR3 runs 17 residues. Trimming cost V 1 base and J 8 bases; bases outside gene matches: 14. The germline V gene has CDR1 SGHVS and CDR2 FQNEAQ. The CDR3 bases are TGTGCCAGCAGCTTAGACAGTAGGGCAGGGGGTCAACATGAGCAGTTCTTC. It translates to CASSLDSRAGGQHEQFF. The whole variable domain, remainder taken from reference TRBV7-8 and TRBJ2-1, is GAGVSQSPRYKVAKRGQDVALRCDPISGHVSLFWYQQALGQGPEFLTYFQNEAQLDKSGLPSDRFFAERPEGSVSTLKIQRTQQEDSAVYLCASSLDSRAGGQHEQFFGPGTRLTVL.

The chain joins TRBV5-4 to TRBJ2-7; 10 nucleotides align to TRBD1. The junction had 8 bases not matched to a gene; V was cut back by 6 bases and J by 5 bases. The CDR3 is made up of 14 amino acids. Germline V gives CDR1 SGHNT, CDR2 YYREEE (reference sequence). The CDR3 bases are TGTGCCAGCAAACACCGGGACAGGGGTAACGAGCAGTACTTC. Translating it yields CASKHRDRGNEQYF.

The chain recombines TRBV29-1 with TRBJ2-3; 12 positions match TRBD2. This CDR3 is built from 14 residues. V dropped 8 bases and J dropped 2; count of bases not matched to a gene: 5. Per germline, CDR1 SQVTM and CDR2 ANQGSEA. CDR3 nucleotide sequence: TGCAGCATAAGGACTAGCGGGAACACAGATACGCAGTATTTT. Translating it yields CSIRTSGNTDTQYF.

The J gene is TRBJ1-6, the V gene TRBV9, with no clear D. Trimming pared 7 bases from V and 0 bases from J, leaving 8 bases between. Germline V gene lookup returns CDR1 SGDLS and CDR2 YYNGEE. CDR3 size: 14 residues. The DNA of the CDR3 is TGTGCCAGCGTGGCTAGCTCCTATAATTCACCCCTCCACTTT. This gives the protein CASVASSYNSPLHF.

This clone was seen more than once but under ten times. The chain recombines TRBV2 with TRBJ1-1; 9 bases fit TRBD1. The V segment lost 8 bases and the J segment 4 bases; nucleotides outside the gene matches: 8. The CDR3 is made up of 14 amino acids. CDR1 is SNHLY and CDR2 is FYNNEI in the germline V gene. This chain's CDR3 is CASRDREGGTEAFF. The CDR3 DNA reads TGTGCCAGCCGGGACAGGGAGGGGGGCACTGAAGCTTTCTTT.

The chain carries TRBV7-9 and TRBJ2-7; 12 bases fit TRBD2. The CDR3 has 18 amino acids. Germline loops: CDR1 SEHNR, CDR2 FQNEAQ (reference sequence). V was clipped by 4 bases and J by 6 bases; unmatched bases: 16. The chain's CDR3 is CASSSGTSGLFPRGEQYF. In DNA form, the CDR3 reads TGTGCCAGCAGCTCTGGGACTAGCGGGCTTTTTCCTCGGGGCGAGCAGTACTTC.

This CDR3 is CASSLSGGMNTEAFF. The DNA of the CDR3 is TGTGCCAGCAGCTTGTCGGGGGGCATGAACACTGAAGCTTTCTTT. The chain recombines TRBV5-6 with TRBJ1-1; D might be TRBD1 (6 bases). The CDR3 sequence is 15 residues long. Trimming took off 1 base at V and 0 bases at J, with 10 bases between the two ends. Germline CDR1 is SGHDT and CDR2 is YYEEEE.

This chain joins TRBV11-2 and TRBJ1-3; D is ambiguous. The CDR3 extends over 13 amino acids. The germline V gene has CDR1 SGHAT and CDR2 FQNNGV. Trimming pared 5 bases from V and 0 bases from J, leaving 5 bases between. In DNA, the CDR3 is TGTGCCAGCAGCACAAGCTCTGGAAACACCATATATTTT. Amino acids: CASSTSSGNTIYF.

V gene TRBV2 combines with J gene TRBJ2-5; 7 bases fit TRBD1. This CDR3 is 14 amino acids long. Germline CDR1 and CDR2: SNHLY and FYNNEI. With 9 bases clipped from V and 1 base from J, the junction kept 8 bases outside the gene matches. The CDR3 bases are TGTGCCAGTGTCCAAGGGACAGTCCAAGAGACCCAGTACTTC. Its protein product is CASVQGTVQETQYF.

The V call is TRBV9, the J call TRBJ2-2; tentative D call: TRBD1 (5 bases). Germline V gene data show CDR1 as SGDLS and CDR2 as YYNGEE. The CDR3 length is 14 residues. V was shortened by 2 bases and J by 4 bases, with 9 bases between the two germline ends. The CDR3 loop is CASSVRVGTGELFF. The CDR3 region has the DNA TGTGCCAGCAGCGTCAGGGTAGGCACCGGGGAGCTGTTTTTT.

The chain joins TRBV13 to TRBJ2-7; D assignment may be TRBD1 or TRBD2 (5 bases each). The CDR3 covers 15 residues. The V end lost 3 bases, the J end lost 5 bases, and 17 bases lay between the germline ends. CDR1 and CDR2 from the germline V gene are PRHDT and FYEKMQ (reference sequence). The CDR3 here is CASSLGWERGNEQYF. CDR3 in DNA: TGTGCCAGCAGCTTGGGGTGGGAGAGGGGAAACGAGCAGTACTTC.

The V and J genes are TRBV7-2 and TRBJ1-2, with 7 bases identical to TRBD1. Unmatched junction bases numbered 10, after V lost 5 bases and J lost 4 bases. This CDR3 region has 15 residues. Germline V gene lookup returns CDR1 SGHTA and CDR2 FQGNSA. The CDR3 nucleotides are TGTGCCAGCAGCCCCCGACAGGGCCTGGGCTATGGCTACACCTTC. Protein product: CASSPRQGLGYGYTF.

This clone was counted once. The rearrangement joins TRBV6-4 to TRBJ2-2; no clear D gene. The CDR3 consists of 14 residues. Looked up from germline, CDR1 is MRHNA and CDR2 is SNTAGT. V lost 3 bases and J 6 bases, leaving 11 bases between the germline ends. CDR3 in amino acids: CASSESTAPGELFF. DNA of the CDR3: TGTGCCAGCAGTGAATCCACAGCCCCCGGGGAGCTGTTTTTT.

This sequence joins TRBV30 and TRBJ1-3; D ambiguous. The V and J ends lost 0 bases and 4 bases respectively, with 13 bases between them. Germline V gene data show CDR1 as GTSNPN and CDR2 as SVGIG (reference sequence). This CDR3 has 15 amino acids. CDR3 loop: CAWSVIWGGGNTIYF. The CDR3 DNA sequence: TGTGCCTGGAGTGTAATCTGGGGAGGGGGAAACACCATATATTTT.

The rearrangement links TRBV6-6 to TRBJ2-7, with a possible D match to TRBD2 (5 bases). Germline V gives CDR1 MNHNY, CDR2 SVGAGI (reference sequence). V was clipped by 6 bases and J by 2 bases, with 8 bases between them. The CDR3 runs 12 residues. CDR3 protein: CASSAGTYEQYF. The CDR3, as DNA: TGTGCCAGCAGCGCCGGGACCTACGAGCAGTACTTC.

CDR3 sequence reads: CASSPSPGTSNSPLHF. In DNA form, the CDR3 reads TGTGCCAGCAGCCCCTCGCCCGGGACATCTAATTCACCCCTCCACTTT. The genes are TRBV7-6 and TRBJ1-6, with D perhaps TRBD1 (6 bases). The CDR3 contains 16 residues. The V gene's germline CDR1 is SGHVS and CDR2 FNYEAQ. V shed 5 bases and J shed 6 bases, with 17 bases lying between them.

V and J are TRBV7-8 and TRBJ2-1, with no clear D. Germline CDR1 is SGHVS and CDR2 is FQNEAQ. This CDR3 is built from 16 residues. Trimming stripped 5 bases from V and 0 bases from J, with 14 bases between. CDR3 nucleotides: TGTGCCAGCAGCCCACGAGCCCCCACCTCCTACAATGAGCAGTTCTTC. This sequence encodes CASSPRAPTSYNEQFF.

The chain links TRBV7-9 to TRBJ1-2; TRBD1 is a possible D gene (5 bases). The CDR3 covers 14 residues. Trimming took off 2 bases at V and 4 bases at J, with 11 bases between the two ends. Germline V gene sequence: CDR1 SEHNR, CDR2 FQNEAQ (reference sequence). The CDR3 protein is CASSLSQGFYGYTF. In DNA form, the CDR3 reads TGTGCCAGCAGCTTAAGTCAGGGATTCTATGGCTACACCTTC.

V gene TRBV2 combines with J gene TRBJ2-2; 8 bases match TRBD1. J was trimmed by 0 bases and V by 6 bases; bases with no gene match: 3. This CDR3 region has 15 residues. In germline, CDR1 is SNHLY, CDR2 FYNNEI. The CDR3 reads CASSRTGSNTGELFF. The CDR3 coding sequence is TGTGCCAGCAGCCGGACAGGGTCGAACACCGGGGAGCTGTTTTTT.

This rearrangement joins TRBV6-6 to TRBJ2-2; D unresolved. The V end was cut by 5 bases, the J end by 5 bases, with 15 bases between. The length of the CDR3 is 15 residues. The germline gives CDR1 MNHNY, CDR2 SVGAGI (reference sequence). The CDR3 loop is CASSPSRGSTGELFF. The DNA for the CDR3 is TGTGCCAGCAGTCCCTCGCGAGGATCGACCGGGGAGCTGTTTTTT.

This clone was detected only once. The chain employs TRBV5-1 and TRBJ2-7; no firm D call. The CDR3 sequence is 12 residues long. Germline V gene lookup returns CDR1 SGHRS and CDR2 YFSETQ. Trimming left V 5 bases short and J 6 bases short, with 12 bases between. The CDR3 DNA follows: TGCGCCAGCAGTGGCCAGCGCCGCGAGCAGTACTTC. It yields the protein CASSGQRREQYF.

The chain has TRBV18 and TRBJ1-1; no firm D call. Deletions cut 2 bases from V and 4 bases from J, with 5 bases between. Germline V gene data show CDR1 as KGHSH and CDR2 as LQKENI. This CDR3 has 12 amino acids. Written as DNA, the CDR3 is TGTGCCAGCTCACCATACGGCACTGAAGCTTTCTTT. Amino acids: CASSPYGTEAFF.

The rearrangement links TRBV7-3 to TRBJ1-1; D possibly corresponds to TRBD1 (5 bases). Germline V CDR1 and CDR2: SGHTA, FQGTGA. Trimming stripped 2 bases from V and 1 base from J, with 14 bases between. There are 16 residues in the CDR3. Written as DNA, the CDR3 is TGTGCCAGCAGCTTATATCCCGGGGGTCCGAACACTGAAGCTTTCTTT. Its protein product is CASSLYPGGPNTEAFF.

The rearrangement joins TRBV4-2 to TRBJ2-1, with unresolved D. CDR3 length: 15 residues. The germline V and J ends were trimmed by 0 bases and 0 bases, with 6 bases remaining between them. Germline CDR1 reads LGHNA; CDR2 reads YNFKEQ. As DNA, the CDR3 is TGTGCCAGCAGCCAAGATTGGCCCTCCTACAATGAGCAGTTCTTC. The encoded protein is CASSQDWPSYNEQFF.

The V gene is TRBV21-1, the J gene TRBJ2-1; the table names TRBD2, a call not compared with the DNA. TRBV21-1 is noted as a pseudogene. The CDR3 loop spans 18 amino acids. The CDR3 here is CASSKQSGGLSSYNEQFF. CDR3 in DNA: TGTGCCAGCAGCAAACAAAGCGGGGGTCTGAGCTCCTACAATGAGCAGTTCTTC.